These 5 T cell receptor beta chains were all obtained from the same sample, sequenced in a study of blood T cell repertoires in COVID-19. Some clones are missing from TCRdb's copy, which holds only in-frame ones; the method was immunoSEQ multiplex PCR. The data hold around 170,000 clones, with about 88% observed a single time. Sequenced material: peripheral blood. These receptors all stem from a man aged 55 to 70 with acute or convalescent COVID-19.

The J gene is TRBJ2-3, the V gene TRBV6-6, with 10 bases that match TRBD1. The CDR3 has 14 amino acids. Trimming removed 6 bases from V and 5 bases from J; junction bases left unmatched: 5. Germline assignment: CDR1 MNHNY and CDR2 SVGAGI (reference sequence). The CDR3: CASRNRDRGDTQYF. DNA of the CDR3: TGTGCCAGCAGAAACCGGGACAGGGGAGATACGCAGTATTTT.

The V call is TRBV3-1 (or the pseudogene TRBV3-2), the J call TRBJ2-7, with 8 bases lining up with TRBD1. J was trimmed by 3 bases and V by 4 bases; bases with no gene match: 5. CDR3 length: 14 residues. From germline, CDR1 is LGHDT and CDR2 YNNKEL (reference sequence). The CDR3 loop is CASSPTDRDYEQYF. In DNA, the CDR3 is TGTGCCAGCAGCCCCACGGACAGGGACTACGAGCAGTACTTC.

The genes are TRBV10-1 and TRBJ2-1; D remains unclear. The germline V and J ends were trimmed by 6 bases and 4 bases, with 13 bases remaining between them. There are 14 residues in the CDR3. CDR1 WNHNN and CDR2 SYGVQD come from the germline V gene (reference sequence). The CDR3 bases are TGCGCCAGCAGCTCTGGGCAAGTTTACAATGAGCAGTTCTTC. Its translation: CASSSGQVYNEQFF.

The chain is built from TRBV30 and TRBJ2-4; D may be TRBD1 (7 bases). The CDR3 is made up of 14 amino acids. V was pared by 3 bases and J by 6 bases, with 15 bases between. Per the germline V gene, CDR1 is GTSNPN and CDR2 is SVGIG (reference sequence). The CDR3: CAWREGAGANIQYF. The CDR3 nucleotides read TGTGCCTGGAGGGAGGGGGCTGGGGCAAACATTCAGTACTTC.

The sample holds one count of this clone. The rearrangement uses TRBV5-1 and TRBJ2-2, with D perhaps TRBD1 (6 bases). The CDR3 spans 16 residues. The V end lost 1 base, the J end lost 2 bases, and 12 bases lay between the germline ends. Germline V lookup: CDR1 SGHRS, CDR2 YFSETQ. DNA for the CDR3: TGCGCCAGCAGCTTGCCCGGACAGACCAACACCGGGGAGCTGTTTTTT. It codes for CASSLPGQTNTGELFF.